This TCR beta chain originates from a study of blood T cell repertoires in COVID-19. Overall study context: The origin of the acute and convalescent COVID-19 samples was the United States, Italy and Spain.

Trimming cost V 7 bases and J 6 bases; bases outside gene matches: 5. From germline, CDR1 is MNHEY and CDR2 SVGAGI. The CDR3 consists of 14 residues. Per the original data handling: Amplifying reference gene primers gave estimates of nucleated cell counts. This table comes from immunoSEQ multiplex PCR, and its TCRdb copy is limited to in-frame clones, with some not included. Clonal size and the V and J genes are those of that table, whereas D and trimming came from the DNA. The table has 68,000 or so clones, around 88% seen once; the top ten hold approximately 6.8%. The sample comprised peripheral blood. This sequence was found in a woman aged 65 to 85 with acute or convalescent COVID-19. This chain connects TRBV6-5 to TRBJ2-2, with 10 nucleotides matching TRBD2. CDR3 protein: CASISLAGAGELFF. The CDR3 nucleotides read TGTGCCAGCATATCTCTAGCGGGAGCCGGGGAGCTGTTTTTT.